Listed here are 25 T cell receptor beta chains from one sample, sequenced in a study of blood T cell repertoires in COVID-19. TCRdb keeps only in-frame clones here, not all; method: immunoSEQ multiplex PCR. The sample carries 200,000 to 250,000 clones, roughly 84% recorded once. Material: peripheral blood. These receptors came from a woman in her 30s who had recovered from COVID-19.

The chain uses TRBV4-1 and TRBJ1-5; unclear D gene. Germline values: CDR1 MGHRA, CDR2 YSYEKL. The CDR3 totals 13 residues. With 2 bases removed from V and 6 bases from J, the gap between germline ends came to 8 bases. The CDR3 region has the DNA TGCGCCAGCAGCCAACAGCCAGGTCAGCCCCAGCATTTT. This translates into CASSQQPGQPQHF.

This clone has more than one count but fewer than ten. V is TRBV11-2 and J is TRBJ1-5; tentative D call: TRBD1 (5 bases). The V gene lost 1 base and the J gene lost 6 bases, with 10 bases spanning the gap. This CDR3 contains 14 residues. From germline, CDR1 is SGHAT and CDR2 FQNNGV. The CDR3 region is CASSLAGGGQPQHF. CDR3 nucleotides: TGTGCCAGCAGCTTAGCCGGGGGGGGTCAGCCCCAGCATTTT.

The genes are TRBV14 and TRBJ1-6; D is possibly TRBD1 (5 bases). The CDR3 runs 18 residues. V lost 2 bases and J 0 bases, leaving 14 bases between the germline ends. Germline V gene sequence: CDR1 SGHDN, CDR2 FVKESK. CDR3 region: CASSQCRDSHSYNSPLHF. The CDR3 DNA reads TGTGCCAGCAGCCAATGCCGGGACTCCCACTCCTATAATTCACCCCTCCACTTT.

This clone came up once. J is TRBJ1-4 and V is TRBV13, with 8 bases fitting TRBD1. The CDR3 length is 16 residues. CDR1 and CDR2 (germline): PRHDT, FYEKMQ (reference sequence). J gave up 8 bases and V 6 bases, and 14 bases lay outside the gene matches. DNA for the CDR3: TGTGCCAGCAGTTTGGGGGTGACAGGGGCTTACGAAAAACTGTTTTTT. Its translation is CASSLGVTGAYEKLFF.

The chain recombines TRBV5-1 with TRBJ2-5; D is possibly TRBD1 (6 bases). Trimming left V 0 bases short and J 3 bases short, with 12 bases between. The CDR3 consists of 15 residues. CDR1 and CDR2 from the germline V gene are SGHRS and YFSETQ. CDR3 region: CASSLATGFEETQYF. CDR3 nucleotides: TGCGCCAGCAGCTTGGCGACAGGCTTTGAAGAGACCCAGTACTTC.

The chain combines TRBV9 with TRBJ1-2; no clear D gene. V lost 3 bases to trimming and J lost 8 bases, with 8 bases between them. The CDR3 is 11 amino acids. CDR1 and CDR2 from the germline V gene are SGDLS and YYNGEE. DNA of the CDR3: TGTGCCAGCAGCGCATCGAGAGGCTACACCTTC. Encoded protein: CASSASRGYTF.

The V gene is TRBV27, the J gene TRBJ2-2, with D possibly TRBD1 on 6 matching bases. V was shortened by 3 bases and J by 4 bases, with 9 bases between the two germline ends. CDR3 length equals 14 residues. The V gene's germline CDR1 is MNHEY and CDR2 SMNVEV (reference sequence). This CDR3 is CASSFGQFTGELFF. The CDR3 DNA reads TGTGCCAGCAGTTTTGGACAGTTCACCGGGGAGCTGTTTTTT.

This sequence joins TRBV6-2 or TRBV6-3 and TRBJ1-5, with 9 bases fitting TRBD1. Germline assignment: CDR1 MNHEY and CDR2 SVGEGT. The J segment lost 3 bases and the V segment lost 4 bases, leaving 7 bases of the junction unmatched. CDR3 length equals 16 residues. Written as DNA, the CDR3 is TGTGCCAGCAGTTCCTGGGGACAGGGCCCCAATCAGCCCCAGCATTTT. Translation gives CASSSWGQGPNQPQHF.

A single count supports this clone. The rearrangement links TRBV28 to TRBJ2-1; 8 nucleotides agree with TRBD2. Germline CDR1 is MDHEN and CDR2 is SYDVKM. This CDR3 has 16 residues. The ends lost 5 bases at V and 5 bases at J; junction bases unmatched: 11. The CDR3 sequence is CASSPPIAGTHNEQFF. The DNA for the CDR3 is TGTGCCAGCAGTCCGCCGATAGCGGGGACACACAATGAGCAGTTCTTC. Drawing the rest from reference TRBV28 and TRBJ2-1, the complete variable domain is DVKVTQSSRYLVKRTGEKVFLECVQDMDHENMFWYRQDPGLGLRLIYFSYDVKMKEKGDIPEGYSVSREKKERFSLILESASTNQTSMYLCASSPPIAGTHNEQFFGPGTRLTVL.

The chain employs TRBV27 and TRBJ2-1; D is perhaps TRBD2 (6 bases). The germline CDR1 and CDR2 sequences are MNHEY and SMNVEV (reference sequence). This CDR3 is built from 14 residues. The V end lost 7 bases, the J end lost 4 bases, and 14 bases lay between the germline ends. Here the CDR3 DNA reads TGTGCCAGCATGTCCCGGGAGAAATACAATGAGCAGTTCTTC. Translation: CASMSREKYNEQFF.

J is TRBJ1-3 and V is TRBV7-9; 7 nucleotides align to TRBD1. V lost 5 bases to trimming and J lost 0 bases; unmatched junction nucleotides: 7. Germline CDR1 SEHNR, CDR2 FQNEAQ (reference sequence). The CDR3 loop spans 16 amino acids. CDR3 DNA sequence: TGTGCCAGCAGCCTCGGGACAGCGGCCTCTGGAAACACCATATATTTT. Translated, it gives CASSLGTAASGNTIYF. The full variable domain, with the rest looked up from reference TRBV7-9 and TRBJ1-3, is DTGVSQNPRHKITKRGQNVTFRCDPISEHNRLYWYRQTLGQGPEFLTYFQNEAQLEKSRLLSDRFSAERPKGSFSTLEIQRTEQGDSAMYLCASSLGTAASGNTIYFGEGSWLTVV.

The J gene is TRBJ2-1, the V gene TRBV11-2; 11 bases are a match to TRBD2. CDR1 and CDR2 from the germline V gene are SGHAT and FQNNGV. The V and J ends lost 6 bases and 9 bases, in that order; junction bases with no gene match: 4. This CDR3 comprises 13 residues. CDR3 sequence: CASSSGRAGEQFF. Here the CDR3 DNA reads TGTGCCAGCAGTAGCGGGAGGGCTGGTGAGCAGTTCTTC.

The V and J genes are TRBV6-5 and TRBJ1-2; 8 bases line up with TRBD1. Germline assignment: CDR1 MNHEY and CDR2 SVGAGI. The CDR3 covers 14 residues. The junction had 11 bases not matched to a gene; V was cut back by 7 bases and J by 7 bases. DNA of the CDR3: TGTGCCAGCACTGGAGTGCAGGGGGCGTTTGGCTACACCTTC. Translated: CASTGVQGAFGYTF.

The chain links TRBV6-5 to TRBJ2-5; D gene ambiguous. Germline-derived CDR1 and CDR2 are MNHEY and SVGAGI. Trimming took off 7 bases at V and 4 bases at J, with 16 bases between the two ends. The CDR3 is made up of 14 amino acids. This CDR3 is CASIKRPSAETQYF. DNA for the CDR3: TGTGCCAGCATAAAGCGCCCCTCAGCAGAGACCCAGTACTTC.

The chain links TRBV4-2 to TRBJ2-7; TRBD2 matches at 16 bases. The CDR3 has 16 residues. Germline trimming cut 3 bases from V and 7 bases from J; bases unmatched to any gene: 6. The germline gives CDR1 LGHNA, CDR2 YNFKEQ. CDR3: CASSQGTSGRAWEQYF. The CDR3 DNA reads as TGTGCCAGCAGCCAGGGGACTAGCGGGAGGGCCTGGGAGCAGTACTTC.

The rearrangement uses TRBV11-2 and TRBJ2-5; D is possibly TRBD2 (5 bases). Germline CDR1 and CDR2: SGHAT and FQNNGV. The CDR3 is 15 residues long. V lost 5 bases, J lost 0 bases, and 13 bases lay in between. CDR3 sequence reads: CASSRGLGNQETQYF. CDR3 DNA: TGTGCCAGCAGCCGAGGGTTGGGGAACCAAGAGACCCAGTACTTC.

The chain is built from TRBV10-3 and TRBJ2-7, with D possibly matching TRBD2 (5 bases). Between the trimmed V and J ends, which lost 2 bases and 4 bases, there was a span of 12 bases. The germline CDR1 and CDR2 sequences are ENHRY and SYGVKD. The CDR3 sequence is 14 residues long. Written as DNA, the CDR3 is TGTGCCATCAGTGAGACCCACGGGGAGTACGAGCAGTACTTC. This codes for CAISETHGEYEQYF.

This chain joins TRBV11-2 and TRBJ2-7, with D possibly being TRBD1 (6 bases). Trimming took 4 bases from V and 6 from J, leaving 22 bases between them. The CDR3 has 16 amino acids. Looked up from germline, CDR1 is SGHAT and CDR2 is FQNNGV. CDR3 DNA: TGTGCCAGCAGCTCGAGATTTGGACAGAAAAACGGCGAGCAGTACTTC. Its translation: CASSSRFGQKNGEQYF.

This sequence joins TRBV27 and TRBJ2-7, with no clear D. V was pared by 7 bases and J by 5 bases, with 18 bases between. The CDR3 is 14 residues long. Germline V gene lookup returns CDR1 MNHEY and CDR2 SMNVEV (reference sequence). The CDR3 here is CASTPALGSHEQYF. The CDR3 coding sequence is TGTGCCAGCACTCCTGCCTTGGGTAGCCACGAGCAGTACTTC.

The chain has TRBV9 and TRBJ1-2, with D perhaps matching TRBD1 (5 bases). CDR3 length: 13 residues. Trimming left V 3 bases short and J 0 bases short, with 6 bases between. Per germline, CDR1 SGDLS and CDR2 YYNGEE. For the CDR3, the DNA is TGTGCCAGCAGCGGACAGTCTAACTATGGCTACACCTTC. Residues: CASSGQSNYGYTF.

The V gene is TRBV30, the J gene TRBJ1-2, with TRBD1 identical over 7 bases. Germline V CDR1 and CDR2: GTSNPN, SVGIG (reference sequence). With V trimmed by 5 bases and J by 8 bases, 8 bases remained unmatched. CDR3 length: 12 amino acids. The CDR3 nucleotides are TGTGCCTGGGCCCAGGGGGGTAAGGGCTACACCTTC. Residues: CAWAQGGKGYTF.

This clone was seen more than once but under ten times. The rearrangement joins TRBV7-9 to TRBJ2-1; TRBD1 matches at 8 bases. Trimming took 5 bases from V and 4 from J; bases not matched to a gene: 4. Germline CDR1 SEHNR, CDR2 FQNEAQ (reference sequence). CDR3 length: 14 amino acids. The CDR3 spells CASSGQGSYNEQFF. Written as DNA, the CDR3 is TGTGCCAGCAGCGGACAGGGTTCGTACAATGAGCAGTTCTTC. Using reference TRBV7-9 and TRBJ2-1 for the parts outside the CDR3, the full variable domain is DTGVSQNPRHKITKRGQNVTFRCDPISEHNRLYWYRQTLGQGPEFLTYFQNEAQLEKSRLLSDRFSAERPKGSFSTLEIQRTEQGDSAMYLCASSGQGSYNEQFFGPGTRLTVL.

The rearrangement joins TRBV6-5 to TRBJ2-3; TRBD1 matches at 9 bases. The CDR3 loop spans 13 amino acids. The trim removed 6 bases at V and 5 bases at J, leaving 3 bases unmatched. CDR1 MNHEY and CDR2 SVGAGI come from the germline V gene. The CDR3 reads CASRGTGLDTQYF. The CDR3 nucleotides read TGTGCCAGCAGGGGGACAGGGTTAGATACGCAGTATTTT.

V gene TRBV7-2 combines with J gene TRBJ1-4, with TRBD1 as a possible D gene (5 bases). Germline V lookup: CDR1 SGHTA, CDR2 FQGNSA. V lost 5 bases and J lost 5, with 18 bases in between. The length of the CDR3 is 16 residues. The CDR3 loop is CASSPAGIGSNEKLFF. Written as DNA, the CDR3 is TGTGCCAGCAGCCCAGCAGGGATCGGAAGCAATGAAAAACTGTTTTTT.

This clone was detected a few times. The chain carries TRBV24-1 and TRBJ1-3; 7 bases align to TRBD1. With 4 bases clipped from V and 0 bases from J, the junction kept 5 bases outside the gene matches. Germline V lookup: CDR1 KGHDR, CDR2 SFDVKD. The CDR3 runs 16 residues. In nucleotides, the CDR3 is TGTGCCACCAGTGACCCGGGGACAGCCTCTGGAAACACCATATATTTT. As protein: CATSDPGTASGNTIYF.